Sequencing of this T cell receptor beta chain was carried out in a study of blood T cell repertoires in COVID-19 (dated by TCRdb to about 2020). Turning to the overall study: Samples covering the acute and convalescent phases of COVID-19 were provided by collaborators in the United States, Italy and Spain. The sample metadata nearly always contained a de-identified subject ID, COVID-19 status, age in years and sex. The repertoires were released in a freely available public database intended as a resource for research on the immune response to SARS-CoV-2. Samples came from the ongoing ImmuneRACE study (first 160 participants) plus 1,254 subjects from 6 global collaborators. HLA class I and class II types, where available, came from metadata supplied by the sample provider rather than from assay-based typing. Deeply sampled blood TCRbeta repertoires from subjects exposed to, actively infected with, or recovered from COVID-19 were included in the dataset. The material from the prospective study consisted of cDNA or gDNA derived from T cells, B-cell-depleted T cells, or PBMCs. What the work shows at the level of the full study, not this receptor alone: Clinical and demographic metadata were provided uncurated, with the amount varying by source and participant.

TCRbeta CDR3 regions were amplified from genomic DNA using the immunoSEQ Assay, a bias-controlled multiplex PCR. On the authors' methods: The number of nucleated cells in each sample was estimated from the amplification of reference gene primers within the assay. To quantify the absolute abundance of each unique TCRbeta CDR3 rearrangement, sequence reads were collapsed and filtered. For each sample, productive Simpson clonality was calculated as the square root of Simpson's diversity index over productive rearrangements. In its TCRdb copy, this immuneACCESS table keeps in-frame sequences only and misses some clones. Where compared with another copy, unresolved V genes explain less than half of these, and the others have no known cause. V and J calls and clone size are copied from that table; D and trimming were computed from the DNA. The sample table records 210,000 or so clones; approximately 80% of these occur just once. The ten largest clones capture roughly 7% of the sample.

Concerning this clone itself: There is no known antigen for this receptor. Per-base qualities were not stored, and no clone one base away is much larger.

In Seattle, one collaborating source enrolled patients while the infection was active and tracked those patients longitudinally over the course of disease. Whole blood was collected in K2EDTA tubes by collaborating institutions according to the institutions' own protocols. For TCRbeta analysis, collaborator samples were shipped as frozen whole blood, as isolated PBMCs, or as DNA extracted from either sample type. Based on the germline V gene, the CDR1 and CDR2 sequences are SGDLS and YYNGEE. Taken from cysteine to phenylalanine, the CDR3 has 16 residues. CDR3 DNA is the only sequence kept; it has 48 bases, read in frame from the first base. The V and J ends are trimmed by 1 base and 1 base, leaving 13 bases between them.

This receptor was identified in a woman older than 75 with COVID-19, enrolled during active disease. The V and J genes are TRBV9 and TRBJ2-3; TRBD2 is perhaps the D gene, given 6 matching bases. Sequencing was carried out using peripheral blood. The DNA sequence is TGTGCCAGCAGCGTACTTGCTAGCGTAGGCACAGATACGCAGTATTTT. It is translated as CASSVLASVGTDTQYF.